A single sample is the source of the 26 T cell receptor beta chains below, sequenced in a study of blood T cells in healthy people across ages. A J-beta primer mix and a sample-barcoded 5' primer were used in a second PCR of roughly 6 to 11 cycles. TCRdb re-called the 5' RACE reads with MiXCR, one entry per CDR3 protein. Of around 1,900,000 distinct CDR3 sequences in the sample, roughly 43% were seen once. The sequencing sample was made of blood. The receptors come from a human donor in good health.

About this clonotype itself: One end of the junction is discordant with germline, which a read error may explain. J is TRBJ2-1 and V is TRBV11-2; 8 nucleotides align to TRBD2. The CDR3 is made up of 16 amino acids. CDR1 is SGHAT and CDR2 is FQNNGV in the germline V gene. The CDR3 region has the DNA TGTGCCAGCAGCTTAGGTCAGCGGGGGCTGTTCAATGAGCAGTGCTTC. This sequence encodes CASSLGQRGLFNEQCF.

The V call is TRBV4-3, the J call TRBJ1-5; TRBD1 aligns across 8 bases. CDR1 LGHNA and CDR2 YSLEER come from the germline V gene. The CDR3 contains 17 residues. V lost 3 bases and J lost 7; bases outside the gene matches: 14. The CDR3: CASSHLFRSGGGQPQHF. The CDR3 coding sequence is TGCGCCAGCAGCCATCTATTTCGTTCAGGGGGCGGACAGCCCCAGCATTTT.

The J gene is TRBJ1-2, the V gene TRBV2; D is undetermined. The V and J ends lost 4 bases and 3 bases respectively, with 12 bases between them. The CDR3 covers 14 residues. In germline, CDR1 is SNHLY, CDR2 FYNNEI. CDR3 region: CASSADTADYGYTF. CDR3 coding DNA: TGTGCCAGCAGTGCAGACACCGCGGACTATGGCTACACCTTC. The full variable domain, completed using reference TRBV2 and TRBJ1-2, is EPEVTQTPSHQVTQMGQEVILRCVPISNHLYFYWYRQILGQKVEFLVSFYNNEISEKSEIFDDQFSVERPDGSNFTLKIRSTKLEDSAMYFCASSADTADYGYTFGSGTRLTVV.

This rearrangement joins TRBV3-1 to TRBJ1-3, with D perhaps matching TRBD1 (5 bases). This CDR3 has 15 amino acids. Trimming left V 4 bases short and J 3 bases short, with 13 bases between. Per the germline V gene, CDR1 is LGHDT and CDR2 is YNNKEL (reference sequence). The CDR3 loop is CASSREPGLGNTIYF. For the CDR3, the DNA is TGTGCCAGCAGCCGCGAACCAGGGCTTGGAAACACCATATATTTT.

V is TRBV29-1 and J is TRBJ1-2; D is uncertain. Trimming stripped 6 bases from V and 0 bases from J, with 11 bases between. Germline CDR1 is SQVTM and CDR2 is ANQGSEA. The CDR3 consists of 13 residues. In DNA, the CDR3 is TGCAGCGTGCAGACATACGCTAACTATGGCTACACCTTC. It yields the protein CSVQTYANYGYTF.

The rearrangement links TRBV7-2 to TRBJ2-7; perhaps TRBD1 as D (5 bases). From germline, CDR1 is SGHTA and CDR2 FQGNSA. This CDR3 region has 15 residues. V lost 4 bases to trimming and J lost 0 bases, with 13 bases between them. CDR3 bases: TGTGCCAGCAGCTCGAGACAGCTTAGCTCCTACGAGCAGTACTTC. It specifies CASSSRQLSSYEQYF.

Only a few counts were recorded for this clonotype. The genes are TRBV12-3 or TRBV12-4 and TRBJ1-1; D is unclear. The V and J ends lost 8 bases and 0 bases respectively, with 10 bases between them. There are 13 residues in the CDR3. This CDR3 reads CASGPFMNTEAFF. As DNA, the CDR3 is TGTGCCAGCGGCCCTTTCATGAACACTGAAGCTTTCTTT.

This chain joins TRBV7-9 and TRBJ2-1, with 7 bases fitting TRBD1. Germline-derived CDR1 and CDR2 are SEHNR and FQNEAQ (reference sequence). V was pared by 5 bases and J by 7 bases, with 8 bases of the junction left unmatched. The CDR3 runs to 14 residues. CDR3 amino acids: CASSRDSRGNEQFF. The DNA for the CDR3 is TGTGCCAGCAGCCGGGACAGCCGGGGAAATGAGCAGTTCTTC.

This clonotype was observed a handful of times. The rearrangement uses TRBV9 and TRBJ2-7, with TRBD1 identical over 9 bases. Germline trimming cut 0 bases from V and 1 base from J; bases unmatched to any gene: 5. Per germline, CDR1 SGDLS and CDR2 YYNGEE. This CDR3 is built from 16 residues. DNA of the CDR3: TGTGCCAGCAGCGTAGGTCCGGACAGGGGTTCCTACGAGCAGTACTTC. This sequence encodes CASSVGPDRGSYEQYF.

The rearrangement links TRBV29-1 to TRBJ2-4; D tentatively fits TRBD1 or TRBD2 (5 bases each). Germline lookup yields CDR1 SQVTM and CDR2 ANQGSEA. V was pared by 6 bases and J by 0 bases, with 15 bases between. This CDR3 is 15 amino acids long. The CDR3 region has the DNA TGCAGCGTCGGGACCACAAAACGAGCCAAAAACATTCAGTACTTC. It translates to CSVGTTKRAKNIQYF.

This clonotype has more than one count but fewer than ten. This rearrangement joins TRBV20-1 to TRBJ2-7; no definite D call. Germline V gene sequence: CDR1 DFQATT, CDR2 SNEGSKA (reference sequence). The CDR3 is 15 residues long. V gave up 2 bases and J gave up 4 bases, with 18 bases separating them. The CDR3 loop reads CSARIRDKDLYEQYF. For the CDR3, the DNA is TGCAGTGCTAGAATACGAGATAAGGACCTGTACGAGCAGTACTTC.

This clonotype came up a few times. The rearrangement links TRBV2 to TRBJ2-7; maybe TRBD2 (6 bases). With 6 bases removed from V and 1 base from J, the gap between germline ends came to 13 bases. Germline assignment: CDR1 SNHLY and CDR2 FYNNEI. The CDR3 has 14 amino acids. CDR3 protein: CASREGRRSYEQYF. The CDR3 DNA follows: TGTGCCAGCAGGGAGGGACGGCGATCCTACGAGCAGTACTTC.

V usage is TRBV21-1 and J usage is TRBJ2-4; the table gives TRBD2 as D, unverified against the DNA. TRBV21-1 is a documented pseudogene. CDR3 length: 17 residues. The CDR3 DNA follows: TGTGCCAGCAGCAAAGGGGCCGACCACGAAGCCAAAAACATTCAGTACTTC. It specifies CASSKGADHEAKNIQYF.

The chain has TRBV11-2 and TRBJ2-3; 9 bases match TRBD2. The V segment lost 4 bases and the J segment 6 bases; nucleotides outside the gene matches: 8. The CDR3 spans 15 residues. Per the germline V gene, CDR1 is SGHAT and CDR2 is FQNNGV. CDR3 bases: TGTGCCAGCAGCTCCATCGCGGGGGGGCGGGATACGCAGTATTTT. Translated, it gives CASSSIAGGRDTQYF.

The sample holds many counts of this clonotype. The rearrangement links TRBV12-3 or TRBV12-4 to TRBJ2-5; TRBD1 aligns across 7 bases. CDR3 length: 13 amino acids. Losses at the gene ends were 6 bases for V and 1 base for J; bases not matched to a gene: 2. In DNA form, the CDR3 reads TGTGCCAGCAGGGGGACAGTCCAAGAGACCCAGTACTTC. It codes for CASRGTVQETQYF.

The chain joins TRBV3-1 to TRBJ2-5; D is uncertain. CDR1 and CDR2 (germline): LGHDT, YNNKEL (reference sequence). This CDR3 is built from 14 residues. The V and J ends lost 4 bases and 0 bases respectively, with 9 bases between them. CDR3 sequence: CASSREPYQETQYF. As DNA, the CDR3 is TGTGCCAGCAGCCGAGAGCCTTACCAAGAGACCCAGTACTTC.

This chain joins TRBV20-1 and TRBJ2-7, with TRBD2 matching over 11 bases. The DNA end is more similar to TRBJ2-5, so the J call may be wrong. The CDR3 has 15 residues. Germline lookup yields CDR1 DFQATT and CDR2 SNEGSKA (reference sequence). The CDR3 is CSATGLAEPGWTQYF. CDR3 sequence (DNA): TGCAGTGCTACGGGACTAGCGGAGCCTGGGTGGACCCAGTACTTC.

The chain has TRBV5-1 and TRBJ1-2; possibly TRBD1 for D (6 bases). The V gene lost 4 bases and the J gene lost 7 bases, with 17 bases spanning the gap. Germline lookup yields CDR1 SGHRS and CDR2 YFSETQ. The CDR3 covers 14 residues. CDR3 DNA sequence: TGCGCCAGCAGCCCAAACGGGGGCCGTTTTGGCTACACCTTC. Protein sequence: CASSPNGGRFGYTF.

The gene calls are TRBV7-9 and TRBJ2-1; no clear D gene. Germline V gives CDR1 SEHNR, CDR2 FQNEAQ (reference sequence). Trimming took 1 base from V and 15 from J, leaving 13 bases between them. The CDR3 runs to 12 residues. Here the CDR3 reads CASSLEVAALFF. The CDR3, as DNA: TGTGCCAGCAGCTTAGAGGTGGCAGCCCTGTTCTTC.

The chain joins TRBV6-2 or TRBV6-3 to TRBJ1-5, with D tentatively TRBD1 (5 bases). Trimming shortened V by 6 bases and J by 3 bases, and 24 bases separated the two germline ends. The CDR3 sequence is 18 residues long. Germline-derived CDR1 and CDR2 are MNHEY and SVGEGT. The CDR3 region has the DNA TGTGCCAGCAGACTATGGCGCGCAGGGCGTTTGGACAATCAGCCCCAGCATTTT. This codes for CASRLWRAGRLDNQPQHF.

The J gene is TRBJ2-5, the V gene TRBV21-1; the table's D gene call, TRBD1, was not cross checked with the DNA. The J call could be wrong; TRBJ2-7 is a better fit for the DNA end. TRBV21-1 is listed as a pseudogene. This CDR3 has 17 amino acids. The CDR3 bases are TGTGCCAGCAGCAAACGATACCGGGGGGTTGGGGGTAACGAGCAGTACTTC. Translated: CASSKRYRGVGGNEQYF.

CDR3: CSARGQTGGSNQPQHF. CDR3 in DNA: TGCAGTGCTAGAGGACAGACAGGGGGAAGCAATCAGCCCCAGCATTTT. This sequence joins TRBV20-1 and TRBJ1-5, with 9 nucleotides matching TRBD1. The CDR3 spans 16 residues. Germline V lookup: CDR1 DFQATT, CDR2 SNEGSKA (reference sequence). Unmatched junction bases numbered 5, after V lost 1 base and J lost 1 base.

The CDR3 region has the DNA TGTGCCAGCAGTCAAACCAGGGTTTACGGGGAGCTGTTTTTT. It yields the protein CASSQTRVYGELFF. The chain has TRBV6-2 or TRBV6-3 and TRBJ2-2; tentative D call: TRBD1 (5 bases). The ends were cut back, 5 bases at V and 7 bases at J, with 14 bases in the middle. Looked up from germline, CDR1 is MNHEY and CDR2 is SVGEGT. The CDR3 is 14 amino acids.

The CDR3 protein is CSPGGLHTDTQYF. The CDR3 nucleotides are TGCAGCCCAGGGGGACTACACACAGATACGCAGTATTTT. The genes are TRBV29-1 and TRBJ2-3, with D perhaps TRBD1 or TRBD2 (7 bases each). Per the germline V gene, CDR1 is SQVTM and CDR2 is ANQGSEA. Trimming stripped 8 bases from V and 2 bases from J, with 14 bases between. The CDR3 loop spans 13 amino acids.

This sequence joins TRBV7-2 and TRBJ2-7, with TRBD1 matching 7 bases. Trimming at V came to 6 bases and at J to 6 bases, leaving 11 bases not matched to a gene. Per the germline V gene, CDR1 is SGHTA and CDR2 is FQGNSA. The CDR3 is 14 residues long. The chain's CDR3 is CASSYGQATGEQYF. CDR3 DNA: TGTGCCAGCAGTTATGGACAGGCAACTGGCGAGCAGTACTTC.

To note about this clonotype: Just one base apart from a much larger clone, this may be a read error. The chain has TRBV29-1 and TRBJ2-1; the D is unclear. The CDR3 totals 8 residues. V dropped 7 bases and J dropped 5 bases, with 0 bases sitting between them. In germline, CDR1 is SQVTM, CDR2 ANQGSEA. This CDR3 reads CSDNEQFF. In DNA, the CDR3 is TGCAGCGACAATGAGCAGTTCTTC.